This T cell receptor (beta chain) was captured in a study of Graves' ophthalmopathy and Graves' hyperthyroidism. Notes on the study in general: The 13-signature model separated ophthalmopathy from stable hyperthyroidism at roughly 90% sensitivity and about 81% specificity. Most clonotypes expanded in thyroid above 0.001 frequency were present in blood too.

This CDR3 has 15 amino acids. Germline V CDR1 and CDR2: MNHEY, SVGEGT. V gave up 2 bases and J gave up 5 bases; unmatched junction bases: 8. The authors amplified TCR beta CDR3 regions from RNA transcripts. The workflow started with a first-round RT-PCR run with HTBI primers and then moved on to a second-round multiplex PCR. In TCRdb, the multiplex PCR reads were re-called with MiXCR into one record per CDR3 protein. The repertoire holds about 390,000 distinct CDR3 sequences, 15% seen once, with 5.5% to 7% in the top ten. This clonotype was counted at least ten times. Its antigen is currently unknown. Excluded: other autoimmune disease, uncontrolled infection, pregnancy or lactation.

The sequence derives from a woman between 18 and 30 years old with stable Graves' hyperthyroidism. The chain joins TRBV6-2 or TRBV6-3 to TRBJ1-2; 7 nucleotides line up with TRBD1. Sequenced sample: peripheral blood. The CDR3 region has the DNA TGTGCCAGCAGTTACCGCCGCCAGGGGGTATATGGCTACACCTTC. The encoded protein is CASSYRRQGVYGYTF.